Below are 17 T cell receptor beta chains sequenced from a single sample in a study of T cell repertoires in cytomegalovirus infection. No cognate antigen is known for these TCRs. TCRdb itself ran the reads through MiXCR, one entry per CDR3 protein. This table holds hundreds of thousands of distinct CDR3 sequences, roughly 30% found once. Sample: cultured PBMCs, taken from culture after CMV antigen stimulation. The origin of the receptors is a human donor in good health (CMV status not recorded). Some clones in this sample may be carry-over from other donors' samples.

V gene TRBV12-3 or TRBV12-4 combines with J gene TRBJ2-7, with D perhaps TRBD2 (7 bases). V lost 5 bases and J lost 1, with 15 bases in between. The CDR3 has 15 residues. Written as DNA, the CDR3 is TGTGCCAGCAGTCGAGGGGGGGCGGTGTCCTACGAGCAGTACTTC. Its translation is CASSRGGAVSYEQYF.

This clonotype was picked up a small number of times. The chain's CDR3 is CASSGLGLQETQYF. CDR3 in DNA: TGTGCCAGCAGTGGACTGGGGCTACAAGAGACCCAGTACTTC. J is TRBJ2-5 and V is TRBV5-5; TRBD1 or TRBD2 may be the D gene (5 bases each). Germline V gene lookup returns CDR1 SGHKS and CDR2 YYEKEE (reference sequence). Trimming took off 5 bases at V and 2 bases at J, with 13 bases between the two ends. The CDR3 totals 14 residues. Supplemented by reference TRBV5-5 and TRBJ2-5, the full variable domain reads DAGVTQSPTHLIKTRGQQVTLRCSPISGHKSVSWYQQVLGQGPQFIFQYYEKEERGRGNFPDRFSARQFPNYSSELNVNALLLGDSALYLCASSGLGLQETQYFGPGTRLLVL.

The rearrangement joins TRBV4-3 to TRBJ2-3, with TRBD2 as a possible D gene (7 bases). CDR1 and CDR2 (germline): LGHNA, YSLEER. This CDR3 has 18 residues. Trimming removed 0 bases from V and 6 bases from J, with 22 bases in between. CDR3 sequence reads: CASSQESPTRGGGDTQYF. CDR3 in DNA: TGCGCCAGCAGCCAAGAATCCCCCACGAGGGGGGGGGGGGATACGCAGTATTTT.

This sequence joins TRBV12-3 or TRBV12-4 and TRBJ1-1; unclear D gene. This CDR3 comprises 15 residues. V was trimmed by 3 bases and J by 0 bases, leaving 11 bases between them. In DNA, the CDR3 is TGTGCCAGCAGTTTCTCCCCTTCCGTGAACACTGAAGCTTTCTTT. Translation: CASSFSPSVNTEAFF.

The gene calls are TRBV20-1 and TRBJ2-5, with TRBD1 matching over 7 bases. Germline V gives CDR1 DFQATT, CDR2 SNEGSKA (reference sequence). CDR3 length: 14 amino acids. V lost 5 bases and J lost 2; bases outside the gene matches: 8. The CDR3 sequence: CSASPRTGQETQYF. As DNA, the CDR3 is TGCAGTGCTTCCCCCCGGACAGGTCAAGAGACCCAGTACTTC.

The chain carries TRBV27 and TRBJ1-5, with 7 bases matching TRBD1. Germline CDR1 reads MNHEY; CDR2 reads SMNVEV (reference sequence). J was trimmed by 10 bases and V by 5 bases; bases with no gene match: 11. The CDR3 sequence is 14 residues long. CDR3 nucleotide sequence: TGTGCCAGCAGTGGCGTACAGGGGTTGGGACCCCAGCATTTT. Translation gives CASSGVQGLGPQHF.

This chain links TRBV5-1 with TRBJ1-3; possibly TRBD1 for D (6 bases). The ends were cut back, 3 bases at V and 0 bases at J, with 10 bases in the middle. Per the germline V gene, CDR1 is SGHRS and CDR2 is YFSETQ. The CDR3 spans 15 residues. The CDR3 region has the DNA TGCGCCAGCAGCTCCCAACAGGGCTCTGGAAACACCATATATTTT. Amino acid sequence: CASSSQQGSGNTIYF.

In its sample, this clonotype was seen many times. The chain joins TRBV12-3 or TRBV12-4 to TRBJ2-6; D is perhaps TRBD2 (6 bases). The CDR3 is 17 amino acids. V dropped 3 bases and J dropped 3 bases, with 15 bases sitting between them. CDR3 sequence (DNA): TGTGCCAGCAGTTTGTTAGTGGGAGGAGGTGGGGCCAACGTCCTGACTTTC. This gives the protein CASSLLVGGGGANVLTF.

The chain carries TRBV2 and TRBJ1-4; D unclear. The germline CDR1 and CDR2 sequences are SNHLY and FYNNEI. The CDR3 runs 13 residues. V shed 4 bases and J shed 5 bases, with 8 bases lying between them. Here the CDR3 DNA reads TGTGCCAGCAGTGGTCAGAGAAATGAAAAACTGTTTTTT. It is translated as CASSGQRNEKLFF.

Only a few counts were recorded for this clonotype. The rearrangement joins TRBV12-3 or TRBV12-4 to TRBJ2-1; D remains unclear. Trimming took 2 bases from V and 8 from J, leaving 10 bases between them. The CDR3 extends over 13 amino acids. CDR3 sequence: CASSLPLGDEQFF. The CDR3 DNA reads TGTGCCAGCAGTTTACCCCTAGGCGATGAGCAGTTCTTC.

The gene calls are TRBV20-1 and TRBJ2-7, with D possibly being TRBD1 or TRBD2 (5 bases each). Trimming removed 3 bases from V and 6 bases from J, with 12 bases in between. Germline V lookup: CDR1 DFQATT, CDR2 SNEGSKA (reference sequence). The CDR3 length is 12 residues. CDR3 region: CSARLGPAEQYF. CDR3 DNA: TGCAGTGCTAGGCTGGGACCGGCCGAGCAGTACTTC.

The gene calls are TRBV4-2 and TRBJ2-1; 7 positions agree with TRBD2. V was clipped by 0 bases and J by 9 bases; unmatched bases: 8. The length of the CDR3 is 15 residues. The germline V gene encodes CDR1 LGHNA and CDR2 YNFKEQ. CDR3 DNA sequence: TGTGCCAGCAGCCAAGATTTGGGCGGGGGACTTGAGCAGTTCTTC. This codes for CASSQDLGGGLEQFF.

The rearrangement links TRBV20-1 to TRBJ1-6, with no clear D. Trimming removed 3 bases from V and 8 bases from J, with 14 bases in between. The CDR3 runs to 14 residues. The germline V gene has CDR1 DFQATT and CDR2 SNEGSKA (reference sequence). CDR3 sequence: CSARAESGHSPLHF. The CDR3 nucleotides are TGCAGTGCTAGGGCGGAGAGCGGTCATTCACCCCTCCACTTT.

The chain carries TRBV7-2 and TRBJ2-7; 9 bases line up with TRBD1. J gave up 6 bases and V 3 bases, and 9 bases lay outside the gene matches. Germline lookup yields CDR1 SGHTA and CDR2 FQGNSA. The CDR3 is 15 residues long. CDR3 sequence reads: CASSFDRDRVSEQYF. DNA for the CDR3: TGTGCCAGCAGCTTCGACCGGGACAGGGTTTCCGAGCAGTACTTC.

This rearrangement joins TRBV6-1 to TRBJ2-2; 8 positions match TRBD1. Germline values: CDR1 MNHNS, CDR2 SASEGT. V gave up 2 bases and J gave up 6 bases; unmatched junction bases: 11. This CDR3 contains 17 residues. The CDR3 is CASSEQPITGGSGELFF. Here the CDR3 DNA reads TGTGCCAGCAGTGAACAACCAATCACAGGGGGATCCGGGGAGCTGTTTTTT.

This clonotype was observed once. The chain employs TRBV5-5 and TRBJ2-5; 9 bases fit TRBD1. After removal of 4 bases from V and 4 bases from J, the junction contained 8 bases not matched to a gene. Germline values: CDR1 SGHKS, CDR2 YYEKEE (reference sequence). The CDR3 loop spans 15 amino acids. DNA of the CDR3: TGTGCCAGCAGCAGCTTTGTGACAGGGGGAGAGACCCAGTACTTC. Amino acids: CASSSFVTGGETQYF.

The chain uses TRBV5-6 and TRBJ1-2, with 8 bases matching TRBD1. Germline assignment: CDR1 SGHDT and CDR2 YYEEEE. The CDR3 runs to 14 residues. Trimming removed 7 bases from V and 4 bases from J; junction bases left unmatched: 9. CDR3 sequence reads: CASGSLDRVYGYTF. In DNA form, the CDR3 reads TGTGCCAGCGGGAGCCTGGACAGGGTCTATGGCTACACCTTC.